The clone carrying this T cell receptor (beta chain) has more than one count but fewer than ten. What it binds is unknown. The data are from a study of siplizumab effects on memory and regulatory T cells. Study findings and constraints: The alloreactive clones that mapped to unstimulated subsets made up only a minor fraction. Suppression by proliferating Tregs derived from siplizumab cultures was not verified.

The CDR3 is made up of 14 amino acids. Germline CDR1 SGDLS, CDR2 YYNGEE. Trimming at V came to 3 bases and at J to 2 bases, leaving 4 bases not matched to a gene. The data were produced by immunoSEQ multiplex PCR, yet TCRdb's version contains in-frame clones alone and is incomplete. The sample has 110,000 or so clones; roughly nine tenths are singletons. This sequence was found in a human donor in good health. Sequencing used Tregs sorted from blood. This chain connects TRBV9 to TRBJ1-2; 7 positions match TRBD1. Here the CDR3 DNA reads TGTGCCAGCAGCGGGGGACAGATCAACTATGGCTACACCTTC. Its protein is CASSGGQINYGYTF.